The next 5 T cell receptor beta chains were all read from a single sample in a study of blood T cell repertoires in COVID-19. TCRdb's table, derived via immunoSEQ multiplex PCR, lists solely in-frame clones and lacks some. The sample lists more than 200,000 clones; 87% were seen once. The sample taken for sequencing was PBMCs or T cells enriched from blood (not recorded which). The receptor source for this set is a woman in her 30s with acute COVID-19.

The chain is built from TRBV9 and TRBJ1-2; D possibly corresponds to TRBD1 (5 bases). The CDR3 loop spans 14 amino acids. V was shortened by 0 bases and J by 4 bases, with 10 bases between the two germline ends. Germline lookup yields CDR1 SGDLS and CDR2 YYNGEE. The CDR3 loop is CASSVVGGTYGYTF. The DNA of the CDR3 is TGTGCCAGCAGCGTAGTTGGAGGGACCTATGGCTACACCTTC.

V usage is TRBV3-1 (or the pseudogene TRBV3-2) and J usage is TRBJ2-2; 10 bases map to TRBD2. This CDR3 is 17 amino acids long. J gave up 1 base and V 4 bases, and 6 bases lay outside the gene matches. Per the germline V gene, CDR1 is LGHDT and CDR2 is YNNKEL (reference sequence). As DNA, the CDR3 is TGTGCCAGCAGCCCTTGGACTAGCGGAAAGAACACCGGGGAGCTGTTTTTT. Protein: CASSPWTSGKNTGELFF.

The rearrangement joins TRBV7-3 to TRBJ2-7; TRBD2 is a possible D gene (6 bases). Germline V gives CDR1 SGHTA, CDR2 FQGTGA. Trimming left V 3 bases short and J 0 bases short, with 12 bases between. The CDR3 extends over 15 amino acids. DNA for the CDR3: TGTGCCAGCAGCTTCAACGCGGGGAGCTCCTACGAGCAGTACTTC. Amino acids: CASSFNAGSSYEQYF. The full variable domain, its missing parts supplied by reference TRBV7-3 and TRBJ2-7, is GAGVSQTPSNKVTEKGKYVELRCDPISGHTALYWYRQSLGQGPEFLIYFQGTGAADDSGLPNDRFFAVRPEGSVSTLKIQRTERGDSAVYLCASSFNAGSSYEQYFGPGTRLTVT.

This chain uses TRBV11-1 with TRBJ2-1; 9 bases are a match to TRBD1. This CDR3 is built from 16 residues. The V gene's germline CDR1 is SGHAT and CDR2 FQDESV (reference sequence). V shed 3 bases, J shed 7 bases, and the junction held 10 bases outside the gene matches. This chain's CDR3 is CASSLSTGQGWNEQFF. The DNA for the CDR3 is TGTGCCAGCAGCTTGAGTACGGGACAGGGATGGAATGAGCAGTTCTTC.

This clone has a count of ten or more. The V and J genes are TRBV7-3 and TRBJ1-4, with no clear D. This CDR3 has 13 residues. Trimming pared 1 base from V and 3 bases from J, leaving 3 bases between. The V gene's germline CDR1 is SGHTA and CDR2 FQGTGA. CDR3 bases: TGTGCCAGCAGCTTAAGCGCTAATGAAAAACTGTTTTTT. Protein sequence: CASSLSANEKLFF.